This passage covers 21 T cell receptor beta chains from one sample sequenced in a study of beta chain features in type 1 diabetes. The isolated RNA, all of it, was reverse transcribed, so expressed TCRB transcripts were what got sequenced. Sequencing was performed with immunoSEQ multiplex PCR; in TCRdb, only in-frame clones are kept and a portion is missing. The sample includes about 220,000 clones, approximately 11% of them seen just once. What was sequenced was central memory CD4+ T cells from blood. The source of these receptors is a man aged 18 to 30 in good health.

The chain joins TRBV27 to TRBJ2-1; D possibly matches TRBD1 or TRBD2 (5 bases each). Trimming shortened V by 7 bases and J by 2 bases, and 21 bases separated the two germline ends. The CDR3 runs 17 residues. The germline V gene has CDR1 MNHEY and CDR2 SMNVEV (reference sequence). The CDR3 bases are TGTGCCAGCACCCGAAAACCGGGACGGATTACCTACAATGAGCAGTTCTTC. Protein sequence: CASTRKPGRITYNEQFF.

A few counts support this clone. The chain recombines TRBV6-1 with TRBJ2-3, with TRBD2 matching over 11 bases. The junction had 6 bases not matched to a gene; V was cut back by 10 bases and J by 3 bases. The CDR3 is 14 amino acids. Germline CDR1 MNHNS, CDR2 SASEGT. The CDR3 loop is CATIPSGRTDTQYF. The CDR3 DNA sequence: TGTGCCACCATCCCTAGCGGGAGGACAGATACGCAGTATTTT.

This chain joins TRBV4-2 and TRBJ1-1; no clear D. The CDR3 is 15 residues long. V dropped 0 bases and J dropped 0 bases, with 8 bases sitting between them. Germline CDR1 LGHNA, CDR2 YNFKEQ. The CDR3 reads CASSQEGSLNTEAFF. CDR3 sequence (DNA): TGTGCCAGCAGCCAAGAAGGGAGTCTGAACACTGAAGCTTTCTTT.

CDR3 nucleotide sequence: TGTGCCAGCAATGGGGGTATCTGGTACAATGAGCAGTTCTTC. Protein product: CASNGGIWYNEQFF. This sequence joins TRBV2 and TRBJ2-1; D may match TRBD1 or TRBD2 (5 bases each). The CDR3 spans 14 residues. Trimming removed 7 bases from V and 4 bases from J, with 14 bases in between. The V gene's germline CDR1 is SNHLY and CDR2 FYNNEI.

In its sample, this clone was seen a few times. This chain joins TRBV28 and TRBJ2-6; D is unclear. CDR3 length equals 16 residues. Germline values: CDR1 MDHEN, CDR2 SYDVKM. V was cut by 3 bases and J by 0 bases, with 9 bases left in between. CDR3 sequence reads: CASSFGGNSGANVLTF. The CDR3 DNA reads as TGTGCCAGCAGTTTCGGCGGAAACTCTGGGGCCAACGTCCTGACTTTC.

This clone was seen a few times. This CDR3 is CASSANSGLSYNEQFF. DNA for the CDR3: TGTGCCAGCAGTGCAAACTCGGGACTCTCCTACAATGAGCAGTTCTTC. This chain links TRBV28 with TRBJ2-1, with a weak D call TRBD2 (6 bases). Trimming cost V 5 bases and J 0 bases, with 14 bases left between them. Germline CDR1 is MDHEN and CDR2 is SYDVKM. The CDR3 consists of 16 residues.

The table lists this clone with a few counts. The chain employs TRBV25-1 and TRBJ1-1; 7 nucleotides align to TRBD1. J lost 1 base, V lost 2 bases, and 4 bases had no gene match. CDR1 and CDR2 (germline): MGHDK, SYGVNS. The CDR3 consists of 15 residues. The CDR3 DNA is TGTGCCAGCAGTGAAGCAGGACAGGCGAACACTGAAGCTTTCTTT. This sequence encodes CASSEAGQANTEAFF.

The chain employs TRBV5-4 and TRBJ2-5; D is perhaps TRBD1 (5 bases). CDR1 SGHNT and CDR2 YYREEE come from the germline V gene (reference sequence). Trimming shortened V by 2 bases and J by 6 bases, and 14 bases separated the two germline ends. The CDR3 has 14 residues. The CDR3: CASSFTGSGKTQYF. As DNA, the CDR3 is TGTGCCAGCAGCTTTACAGGTTCCGGAAAGACCCAGTACTTC.

This clone was counted a few times. V is TRBV10-3 and J is TRBJ2-5; D gene unclear. Germline V gene data show CDR1 as ENHRY and CDR2 as SYGVKD. V was pared by 10 bases and J by 3 bases, with 18 bases between. This CDR3 contains 14 residues. The chain's CDR3 is CASAETQREETQYF. For the CDR3, the DNA is TGTGCCAGCGCAGAGACCCAACGAGAAGAGACCCAGTACTTC.

This clone has a count of ten or more. The chain couples TRBV7-9 to TRBJ2-3, with no clear D. The V end lost 1 base, the J end lost 0 bases, and 5 bases lay between the germline ends. The CDR3 totals 14 residues. The germline CDR1 and CDR2 sequences are SEHNR and FQNEAQ (reference sequence). The CDR3 nucleotides read TGTGCCAGCAGCTTAGTTTCCAGCACAGATACGCAGTATTTT. This encodes CASSLVSSTDTQYF.

This clone was detected ten times or more. V usage is TRBV7-6 and J usage is TRBJ2-1; 7 positions match TRBD2. CDR1 is SGHVS and CDR2 is FNYEAQ in the germline V gene. This CDR3 is built from 17 residues. The V and J ends lost 1 base and 0 bases, in that order; junction bases with no gene match: 6. CDR3 sequence: CASSLVPGGGSYNEQFF. The CDR3 DNA reads as TGTGCCAGCAGCTTAGTCCCGGGAGGCGGCTCCTACAATGAGCAGTTCTTC.

This clone was seen at least ten times. The V and J genes are TRBV4-1 and TRBJ2-1, with 9 bases aligning to TRBD2. Looked up from germline, CDR1 is MGHRA and CDR2 is YSYEKL. With V trimmed by 0 bases and J by 1 base, 7 bases remained unmatched. The CDR3 covers 18 residues. The CDR3 protein is CASSQDFTSGPSYNEQFF. DNA for the CDR3: TGCGCCAGCAGCCAAGATTTCACTAGCGGGCCATCCTACAATGAGCAGTTCTTC.

The table lists this clone with a few counts. The chain uses TRBV30 and TRBJ1-5; tentative D call: TRBD1 (6 bases). Trimming removed 2 bases at V and 5 bases at J, with 10 bases between. The CDR3 is made up of 13 amino acids. Germline CDR1 GTSNPN, CDR2 SVGIG (reference sequence). CDR3 nucleotides: TGTGCCTGGAGTCCTCAGGGGTATCAGCCCCAGCATTTT. It specifies CAWSPQGYQPQHF.

This clone was recorded a few times. The CDR3 sequence: CASSFPGLAGAETQYF. CDR3 DNA sequence: TGTGCCAGCAGCTTTCCCGGACTAGCGGGGGCGGAGACCCAGTACTTC. The chain couples TRBV7-2 to TRBJ2-5; 13 bases fit TRBD2. CDR3 length equals 16 residues. In germline, CDR1 is SGHTA, CDR2 FQGNSA. V was clipped by 3 bases and J by 5 bases; unmatched bases: 6.

The chain links TRBV4-1 to TRBJ2-7; D is ambiguous. Germline values: CDR1 MGHRA, CDR2 YSYEKL. Trimming removed 1 base from V and 5 bases from J, with 12 bases in between. This CDR3 has 14 amino acids. CDR3 nucleotide sequence: TGCGCCAGCAGCCAAGCAGGCTCTACAGACGAGCAGTACTTC. It yields the protein CASSQAGSTDEQYF.

The DNA of the CDR3 is TGTGCCAGCAGCTTGGGTCCGGGGAGCAATCAGCCCCAGCATTTT. Translated, it gives CASSLGPGSNQPQHF. This chain uses TRBV7-8 with TRBJ1-5; D not certain. This CDR3 is built from 15 residues. Germline V lookup: CDR1 SGHVS, CDR2 FQNEAQ. V gave up 3 bases and J gave up 1 base, with 10 bases separating them.

This clone appeared a few times. The chain employs TRBV7-6 and TRBJ2-7; no definite D call. The V end lost 3 bases, the J end lost 5 bases, and 8 bases lay between the germline ends. This CDR3 is 12 amino acids long. Germline V gene data show CDR1 as SGHVS and CDR2 as FNYEAQ. CDR3 in amino acids: CASSLVRDEQYF. CDR3 coding DNA: TGTGCCAGCAGCTTGGTTCGGGACGAGCAGTACTTC. Complete variable domain (other parts from reference TRBV7-6 and TRBJ2-7): GAGVSQSPRYKVTKRGQDVALRCDPISGHVSLYWYRQALGQGPEFLTYFNYEAQQDKSGLPNDRFSAERPEGSISTLTIQRTEQRDSAMYRCASSLVRDEQYFGPGTRLTVT.

This clone was seen many times. The rearrangement uses TRBV29-1 and TRBJ1-1; D uncertain. The CDR3 extends over 14 amino acids. Trimming removed 7 bases at V and 1 base at J, with 16 bases between. Germline V CDR1 and CDR2: SQVTM, ANQGSEA. CDR3 residues: CSGSKSWGNTEAFF. DNA of the CDR3: TGCAGCGGTTCGAAATCCTGGGGGAACACTGAAGCTTTCTTT. Filled out from reference TRBV29-1 and TRBJ1-1, the complete variable domain reads SAVISQKPSRDICQRGTSLTIQCQVDSQVTMMFWYRQQPGQSLTLIATANQGSEATYESGFVIDKFPISRPNLTFSTLTVSNMSPEDSSIYLCSGSKSWGNTEAFFGQGTRLTVV.

The rearrangement uses TRBV2 and TRBJ2-7; TRBD2 aligns across 9 bases. This CDR3 spans 14 amino acids. The germline CDR1 and CDR2 sequences are SNHLY and FYNNEI. V was clipped by 6 bases and J by 4 bases; unmatched bases: 7. The CDR3 coding sequence is TGTGCCAGCAGGTATGAGCGGGAGGTTTACGAGCAGTACTTC. Amino acids: CASRYEREVYEQYF.

V and J are TRBV7-3 and TRBJ2-1; maybe TRBD2 (6 bases). This CDR3 spans 13 amino acids. CDR1 is SGHTA and CDR2 is FQGTGA in the germline V gene. V shed 6 bases and J shed 2 bases, with 8 bases lying between them. The CDR3 region has the DNA TGTGCCAGCAGTGGCGGGGCCTACAATGAGCAGTTCTTC. Translated: CASSGGAYNEQFF.

In this sample, this clone turned up many times. The chain recombines TRBV27 with TRBJ2-1, with 9 nucleotides matching TRBD2. The ends lost 3 bases at V and 4 bases at J; junction bases unmatched: 4. This CDR3 contains 15 residues. The germline CDR1 and CDR2 sequences are MNHEY and SMNVEV (reference sequence). The chain's CDR3 is CASSLPLAGYNEQFF. CDR3 sequence (DNA): TGTGCCAGCAGTTTGCCCCTAGCGGGGTACAATGAGCAGTTCTTC.